The 31 T cell receptor beta chains reported below all come from one sample, sequenced in a study of blood T cell repertoires in COVID-19. Data came from immunoSEQ multiplex PCR; TCRdb stores just in-frame clones and leaves some out. This table has more than 350,000 clones, about 88% appearing once. The source material was PBMCs or T cells enriched from blood (not recorded which). The receptors were gathered from a woman aged 18-29 years who had been exposed to COVID-19.

The chain employs TRBV7-9 and TRBJ1-5; TRBD1 aligns across 8 bases. CDR3 length equals 14 residues. Germline V CDR1 and CDR2: SEHNR, FQNEAQ (reference sequence). After removal of 1 base from V and 4 bases from J, the junction contained 0 bases not matched to a gene. CDR3 nucleotides: TGTGCCAGCAGCTTAGGGGACAGGAATCAGCCCCAGCATTTT. Its protein is CASSLGDRNQPQHF.

This rearrangement joins TRBV18 to TRBJ2-7; D is perhaps TRBD1 (6 bases). V lost 3 bases to trimming and J lost 3 bases, with 9 bases between them. CDR1 and CDR2 (germline): KGHSH, LQKENI. CDR3 length: 13 residues. CDR3: CASSPGHVYEQYF. CDR3 nucleotides: TGTGCCAGCTCACCGGGACACGTCTACGAGCAGTACTTC.

This clone appeared once. V and J are TRBV6-6 and TRBJ2-5, with 9 nucleotides matching TRBD1. Germline V gene data show CDR1 as MNHNY and CDR2 as SVGAGI (reference sequence). This CDR3 region has 14 residues. The V gene end was trimmed by 2 bases and the J gene end by 4 bases; junction bases not matched to a gene: 2. Here the CDR3 reads CASSYTDRGETQYF. The CDR3 nucleotides are TGTGCCAGCAGTTACACGGACAGGGGAGAGACCCAGTACTTC.

This clone was picked up one time. The V call is TRBV28, the J call TRBJ1-1; tentative D call: TRBD1 (6 bases). V dropped 3 bases and J dropped 1 base, with 24 bases sitting between them. Germline V gene lookup returns CDR1 MDHEN and CDR2 SYDVKM. CDR3 size: 19 residues. CDR3 in amino acids: CASSFPIRGRKGANTEAFF. CDR3 sequence (DNA): TGTGCCAGCAGTTTCCCTATCAGGGGAAGAAAGGGTGCGAACACTGAAGCTTTCTTT.

The chain combines TRBV7-9 with TRBJ2-7, with D hard to call. The V end was cut by 5 bases, the J end by 0 bases, with 14 bases between. Germline loops: CDR1 SEHNR, CDR2 FQNEAQ (reference sequence). This CDR3 has 15 amino acids. The CDR3 region is CASSPPDRGSYEQYF. The CDR3 DNA is TGTGCCAGCAGCCCCCCCGACCGAGGCTCCTACGAGCAGTACTTC.

The V and J genes are TRBV5-4 and TRBJ2-7; D ambiguous. V lost 5 bases to trimming and J lost 2 bases, with 11 bases between them. The V gene's germline CDR1 is SGHNT and CDR2 YYREEE (reference sequence). This CDR3 has 13 amino acids. The CDR3 here is CASSPARAYEQYF. CDR3 DNA sequence: TGTGCCAGCAGTCCCGCTCGCGCCTACGAGCAGTACTTC.

The genes are TRBV6-5 and TRBJ1-4; weak D call: TRBD1 (5 bases). Trimming took 0 bases from V and 7 from J, leaving 12 bases between them. Per the germline V gene, CDR1 is MNHEY and CDR2 is SVGAGI. The length of the CDR3 is 15 residues. CDR3 region: CASSYSAGYPEKLFF. CDR3 nucleotides: TGTGCCAGCAGTTACTCAGCAGGGTATCCTGAAAAACTGTTTTTT.

The gene calls are TRBV11-2 and TRBJ1-3; D may be TRBD1 (6 bases). Trimming pared 5 bases from V and 1 base from J, leaving 15 bases between. CDR1 SGHAT and CDR2 FQNNGV come from the germline V gene. The CDR3 sequence is 16 residues long. The CDR3 reads CASSKSITGSGNTIYF. The CDR3 DNA reads TGTGCCAGCAGCAAAAGTATAACAGGGTCTGGAAACACCATATATTTT.

The V and J genes are TRBV5-1 and TRBJ2-5; D possibly corresponds to TRBD2 (6 bases). The CDR3 sequence is 16 residues long. V lost 0 bases and J 4 bases, leaving 16 bases between the germline ends. The germline V gene has CDR1 SGHRS and CDR2 YFSETQ. CDR3 sequence reads: CASSLATGAAAETQYF. CDR3 nucleotides: TGCGCCAGCAGCTTGGCAACGGGAGCTGCGGCAGAGACCCAGTACTTC.

The rearrangement uses TRBV15 and TRBJ1-2; tentatively, D is TRBD1 (6 bases). Germline V CDR1 and CDR2: LNHNV, YYDKDF (reference sequence). V was pared by 5 bases and J by 3 bases, with 16 bases between. This CDR3 spans 15 amino acids. CDR3 DNA: TGTGCCACCAGCGACGGGGGGGCCACGGACTATGGCTACACCTTC. It specifies CATSDGGATDYGYTF.

The V call is TRBV16, the J call TRBJ2-7; weak D call: TRBD2 (6 bases). There are 19 residues in the CDR3. Germline CDR1 is KGHSY and CDR2 is FQNENV. V lost 4 bases and J lost 7, with 32 bases in between. The CDR3 DNA is TGTGCCAGCAGCCCAACGCCGGGACTGGGATTTTTAGGGGTCACGGAGCAGTACTTC. Amino acid sequence: CASSPTPGLGFLGVTEQYF. Full variable domain (rest looked up from reference TRBV16 and TRBJ2-7): GEEVAQTPKHLVRGEGQKAKLYCAPIKGHSYVFWYQQVLKNEFKFLISFQNENVFDETGMPKERFSAKCLPNSPCSLEIQATKLEDSAVYFCASSPTPGLGFLGVTEQYFGPGTRLTVT.

This clone was observed a single time. The chain has TRBV11-2 and TRBJ2-7, with 8 nucleotides matching TRBD2. The germline V gene has CDR1 SGHAT and CDR2 FQNNGV. Trimming at V came to 4 bases and at J to 3 bases, leaving 8 bases not matched to a gene. The CDR3 loop spans 15 amino acids. Here the CDR3 reads CASSSLAGRYYEQYF. The CDR3 nucleotides are TGTGCCAGCAGCTCCTTAGCGGGAAGATACTACGAGCAGTACTTC.

This chain connects TRBV29-1 to TRBJ2-2; TRBD2 matches 12 bases. V shed 5 bases and J 3 bases; nucleotides not matched to a gene: 7. The CDR3 sequence is 16 residues long. Germline V gene sequence: CDR1 SQVTM, CDR2 ANQGSEA. The CDR3 DNA sequence: TGCAGCGTTCTCGGACTAGCGGGACCGGACACCGGGGAGCTGTTTTTT. Translating it yields CSVLGLAGPDTGELFF.

This rearrangement joins TRBV18 to TRBJ2-1, with 13 nucleotides matching TRBD2. V trimming: 3 bases; J trimming: 1 base; junction bases outside the gene matches: 9. The CDR3 is 19 residues long. Germline-derived CDR1 and CDR2 are KGHSH and LQKENI. The CDR3 nucleotides are TGTGCCAGCTCACCCTCACTAGCGGGGGGGGTGCTATCCTACAATGAGCAGTTCTTC. Translating it yields CASSPSLAGGVLSYNEQFF.

The V gene is TRBV28, the J gene TRBJ1-1; D gene uncertain. The CDR3 runs to 13 residues. In germline, CDR1 is MDHEN, CDR2 SYDVKM. V lost 9 bases and J lost 5, with 16 bases in between. The CDR3 DNA follows: TGTGCCAGTACACGCTTTGGGAGGACTGAAGCTTTCTTT. Amino acids: CASTRFGRTEAFF.

The chain is built from TRBV7-9 and TRBJ2-3, with 16 positions matching TRBD2. Germline CDR1 reads SEHNR; CDR2 reads FQNEAQ (reference sequence). V gave up 5 bases and J gave up 2 bases; unmatched junction bases: 4. This CDR3 is built from 17 residues. CDR3 in DNA: TGTGCCAGCAGCGACGGGACTAGCGGGGGGGCCACAGATACGCAGTATTTT. This encodes CASSDGTSGGATDTQYF. Using reference TRBV7-9 and TRBJ2-3 for the parts outside the CDR3, the full variable domain is DTGVSQNPRHKITKRGQNVTFRCDPISEHNRLYWYRQTLGQGPEFLTYFQNEAQLEKSRLLSDRFSAERPKGSFSTLEIQRTEQGDSAMYLCASSDGTSGGATDTQYFGPGTRLTVL.

The V call is TRBV7-3, the J call TRBJ2-7; D is possibly TRBD2 (5 bases). The CDR3 is 13 residues long. V lost 5 bases and J 5 bases, leaving 13 bases between the germline ends. From germline, CDR1 is SGHTA and CDR2 FQGTGA. The CDR3 DNA reads TGTGCCAGCAGCCCCGGGGAAATCCACGAGCAGTACTTC. Its translation: CASSPGEIHEQYF. Filled out from reference TRBV7-3 and TRBJ2-7, the complete variable domain reads GAGVSQTPSNKVTEKGKYVELRCDPISGHTALYWYRQSLGQGPEFLIYFQGTGAADDSGLPNDRFFAVRPEGSVSTLKIQRTERGDSAVYLCASSPGEIHEQYFGPGTRLTVT.

This clone has a single count. The chain links TRBV4-3 to TRBJ2-1, with TRBD2 matching over 7 bases. CDR3 size: 16 residues. The J segment lost 2 bases and the V segment lost 0 bases, leaving 4 bases of the junction unmatched. In germline, CDR1 is LGHNA, CDR2 YSLEER. CDR3 loop: CASSQDRLAAYNEQFF. DNA of the CDR3: TGCGCCAGCAGCCAAGATCGGCTAGCGGCCTACAATGAGCAGTTCTTC.

The chain has TRBV5-1 and TRBJ2-1; 8 positions match TRBD2. CDR1 is SGHRS and CDR2 is YFSETQ in the germline V gene. This CDR3 has 14 amino acids. V shed 3 bases, J shed 7 bases, and the junction held 6 bases outside the gene matches. The CDR3 sequence: CASSSTGRENEQFF. CDR3 DNA: TGCGCCAGCAGCTCCACCGGGAGGGAGAATGAGCAGTTCTTC.

The V gene is TRBV28, the J gene TRBJ2-2; no definite D call. Germline lookup yields CDR1 MDHEN and CDR2 SYDVKM. This CDR3 is built from 15 residues. Trimming took off 6 bases at V and 0 bases at J, with 11 bases between the two ends. The CDR3 sequence is CASRYTTANTGELFF. DNA for the CDR3: TGTGCCAGCAGATATACGACTGCGAACACCGGGGAGCTGTTTTTT. Looking up the rest from reference TRBV28 and TRBJ2-2 gives the full variable domain: DVKVTQSSRYLVKRTGEKVFLECVQDMDHENMFWYRQDPGLGLRLIYFSYDVKMKEKGDIPEGYSVSREKKERFSLILESASTNQTSMYLCASRYTTANTGELFFGEGSRLTVL.

The V gene is TRBV5-5, the J gene TRBJ2-7; 12 bases fit TRBD1. Trimming took 3 bases from V and 3 from J; bases not matched to a gene: 7. The V gene's germline CDR1 is SGHKS and CDR2 YYEKEE (reference sequence). CDR3 size: 16 residues. This chain's CDR3 is CASSWDRGLFSYEQYF. CDR3 coding DNA: TGTGCCAGCAGCTGGGACAGGGGGCTCTTCAGCTACGAGCAGTACTTC.

The V and J genes are TRBV30 and TRBJ2-3; 9 bases map to TRBD2. V shed 5 bases and J 0 bases; nucleotides not matched to a gene: 18. This CDR3 is 19 amino acids long. Germline loops: CDR1 GTSNPN, CDR2 SVGIG (reference sequence). The DNA of the CDR3 is TGTGCCTGGGGTCCTCGGCCTAGCGGGGCCATCCCGAGCACAGATACGCAGTATTTT. This encodes CAWGPRPSGAIPSTDTQYF.

The rearrangement joins TRBV9 to TRBJ1-1; D gene uncertain. The CDR3 has 15 residues. Trimming cost V 1 base and J 7 bases, with 17 bases left between them. Germline V gene sequence: CDR1 SGDLS, CDR2 YYNGEE. CDR3 nucleotide sequence: TGTGCCAGCAGCGTAATTCCCGAATCGGGAAGTGAAGCTTTCTTT. Translating it yields CASSVIPESGSEAFF.

The chain uses TRBV3-1 (or the pseudogene TRBV3-2) and TRBJ1-1, with D perhaps TRBD1 (5 bases). CDR3 size: 15 residues. Trimming removed 6 bases at V and 0 bases at J, with 14 bases between. Germline CDR1 and CDR2: LGHDT and YNNKEL (reference sequence). Here the CDR3 DNA reads TGTGCCAGCAGGAAAGACAGAGATATGAACACTGAAGCTTTCTTT. Residues: CASRKDRDMNTEAFF.

This sequence joins TRBV27 and TRBJ2-7; TRBD1 aligns across 7 bases. Germline loops: CDR1 MNHEY, CDR2 SMNVEV (reference sequence). The CDR3 contains 16 residues. With V trimmed by 5 bases and J by 0 bases, 10 bases remained unmatched. For the CDR3, the DNA is TGTGCCAGCAGTCCAGGGACAGCCTTGGTCTCCTACGAGCAGTACTTC. It translates to CASSPGTALVSYEQYF.

This chain connects TRBV5-6 to TRBJ1-2; D uncertain. The CDR3 length is 14 residues. Deletions cut 4 bases from V and 4 bases from J, with 14 bases between. Germline loops: CDR1 SGHDT, CDR2 YYEEEE. The CDR3: CASSPEAASYGYTF. The CDR3 nucleotides read TGTGCCAGCAGCCCGGAGGCGGCCAGCTATGGCTACACCTTC.

The chain recombines TRBV25-1 with TRBJ2-3; D unclear. Trimming took off 8 bases at V and 2 bases at J, with 17 bases between the two ends. This CDR3 comprises 15 residues. Germline CDR1 and CDR2: MGHDK and SYGVNS. The CDR3 sequence: CASSEASPSTDTQYF. For the CDR3, the DNA is TGTGCCAGCTCTGAGGCCAGTCCTTCCACAGATACGCAGTATTTT.

The chain has TRBV18 and TRBJ1-4; 7 bases map to TRBD1. The germline CDR1 and CDR2 sequences are KGHSH and LQKENI. With 4 bases clipped from V and 4 bases from J, the junction kept 3 bases outside the gene matches. This CDR3 spans 14 amino acids. The CDR3 loop reads CASSQDRSNEKLFF. In DNA, the CDR3 is TGTGCCAGCTCACAGGACAGGAGTAATGAAAAACTGTTTTTT.

The chain joins TRBV10-3 to TRBJ2-7; 7 bases agree with TRBD2. This CDR3 is 16 amino acids long. V lost 2 bases, J lost 2 bases, and 9 bases stayed unmatched. Per the germline V gene, CDR1 is ENHRY and CDR2 is SYGVKD. CDR3 nucleotide sequence: TGTGCCATCAGTGAGGGGGAGGGCCGGCTGGCCTACGAGCAGTACTTC. Translation gives CAISEGEGRLAYEQYF.

The chain has TRBV6-6 and TRBJ1-2, with 9 bases matching TRBD1. J gave up 5 bases and V 5 bases, and 15 bases lay outside the gene matches. The germline gives CDR1 MNHNY, CDR2 SVGAGI (reference sequence). There are 17 residues in the CDR3. CDR3 coding DNA: TGTGCCAGCAGTCAGGTGGGACAGGGAAGCCAGTTTTATGGCTACACCTTC. It encodes CASSQVGQGSQFYGYTF.

V usage is TRBV28 and J usage is TRBJ2-5, with 8 nucleotides matching TRBD1. The V gene end was trimmed by 2 bases and the J gene end by 5 bases; junction bases not matched to a gene: 7. The CDR3 runs to 15 residues. Germline V lookup: CDR1 MDHEN, CDR2 SYDVKM. The DNA for the CDR3 is TGTGCCAGCAGTTTACGACAGGGGCTTAGGGAGACCCAGTACTTC. It yields the protein CASSLRQGLRETQYF. Full variable domain (missing parts from reference TRBV28 and TRBJ2-5): DVKVTQSSRYLVKRTGEKVFLECVQDMDHENMFWYRQDPGLGLRLIYFSYDVKMKEKGDIPEGYSVSREKKERFSLILESASTNQTSMYLCASSLRQGLRETQYFGPGTRLLVL.